A single T cell receptor beta chain is shown here with its context. This clone came up a few times. The clone's antigen remains unknown. There are no base qualities to consult, and no much larger clone falls within one base. The data stem from a study of blood T cell repertoires in COVID-19 (dated by TCRdb to 2018 to 2020). Regarding the complete study: Samples covering the acute and convalescent phases of COVID-19 were provided by collaborators in the United States, Italy and Spain. The material from the prospective study consisted of cDNA or gDNA derived from T cells, B-cell-depleted T cells, or PBMCs. The dataset comprised deeply sampled blood TCRbeta repertoires from subjects exposed to, actively infected with, or recovered from COVID-19. The repertoires were released in a freely available public database intended as a resource for research on the immune response to SARS-CoV-2. Samples were obtained from the ongoing ImmuneRACE study (first 160 participants) and from approximately 1,200 subjects provided by 6 global collaborators. Nearly every sample came with metadata listing a de-identified subject ID, COVID-19 status, age in years and sex. Where available, HLA class I and class II types were taken from metadata supplied by the sample provider and were not determined by assay-based typing.

Each collaborating institution followed its own protocols to collect whole blood in K2EDTA tubes. For TCRbeta analysis, collaborators shipped samples in one of three forms: frozen whole blood, isolated PBMCs, or DNA extracted from either of those sample types. TCRbeta CDR3 regions were amplified from genomic DNA by means of the immunoSEQ Assay, a bias-controlled multiplex PCR. On the authors' methods: The number of nucleated cells in each sample was estimated by amplification of reference gene primers within the assay. Sequence reads were collapsed and filtered to measure the absolute abundance of every unique TCRbeta CDR3 rearrangement. For each sample, productive Simpson clonality was calculated as the square root of Simpson's diversity index across productive rearrangements. TCRdb carries this immuneACCESS record with in-frame sequences only. Its versions omit some clonotypes, under half of them owing to an unresolved V gene in the studies checked, with the rest unexplained. V, J and clone size are taken as reported in that table, and D and trimming were inferred from the DNA itself. The sample table lists about 180,000 clones, approximately 85% of them with a count of one. Of the sample, over 2.5% falls within the top ten clones.

Results the study describes overall, beyond this receptor: How much clinical and demographic metadata was included differed by source and by participant, and the metadata was provided uncurated.

The receptor's source is a man aged 55 to 70 with acute or convalescent COVID-19. The specimen was peripheral blood.

The bases are TGTGCCACCAGGGCCCGGGGAGGGAGCACAGATACGCAGTATTTT. It specifies CATRARGGSTDTQYF. The V gene is TRBV15 and the J gene is TRBJ2-3, with TRBD2 matching 7 junction bases. V and J are trimmed by 6 bases and 0 bases, and the gene matches miss 6 bases of the junction. CDR1 and CDR2, looked up from the germline V gene (reference sequence), are LNHNV and YYDKDF. Counted from cysteine to phenylalanine, this CDR3 has 15 amino acids. The entry retains the CDR3 DNA only, 45 bases that are in frame from base 1.